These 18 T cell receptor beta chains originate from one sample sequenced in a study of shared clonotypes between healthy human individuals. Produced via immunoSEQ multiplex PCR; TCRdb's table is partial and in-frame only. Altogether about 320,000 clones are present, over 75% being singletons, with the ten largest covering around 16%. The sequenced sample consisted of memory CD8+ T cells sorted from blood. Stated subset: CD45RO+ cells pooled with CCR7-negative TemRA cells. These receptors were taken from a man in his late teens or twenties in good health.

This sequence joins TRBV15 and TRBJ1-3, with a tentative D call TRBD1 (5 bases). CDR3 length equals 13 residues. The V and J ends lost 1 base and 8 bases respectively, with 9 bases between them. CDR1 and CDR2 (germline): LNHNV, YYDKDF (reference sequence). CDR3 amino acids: CATSRVGVDTIYF. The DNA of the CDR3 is TGTGCCACCAGCAGAGTAGGGGTGGACACCATATATTTT.

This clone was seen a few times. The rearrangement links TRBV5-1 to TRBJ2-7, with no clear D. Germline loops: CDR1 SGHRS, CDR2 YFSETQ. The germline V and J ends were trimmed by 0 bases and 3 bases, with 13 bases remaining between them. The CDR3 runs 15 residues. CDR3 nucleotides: TGCGCCAGCAGCTTGGTTCGTAGCTTGGGCTACGAGCAGTACTTC. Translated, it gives CASSLVRSLGYEQYF.

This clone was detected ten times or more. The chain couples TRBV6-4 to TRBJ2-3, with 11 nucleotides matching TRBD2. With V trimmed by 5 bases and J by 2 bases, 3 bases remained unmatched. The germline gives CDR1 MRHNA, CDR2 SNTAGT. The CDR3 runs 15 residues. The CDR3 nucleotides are TGTGCCAGCAGTCTAGCGGGAGGCAACACAGATACGCAGTATTTT. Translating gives CASSLAGGNTDTQYF.

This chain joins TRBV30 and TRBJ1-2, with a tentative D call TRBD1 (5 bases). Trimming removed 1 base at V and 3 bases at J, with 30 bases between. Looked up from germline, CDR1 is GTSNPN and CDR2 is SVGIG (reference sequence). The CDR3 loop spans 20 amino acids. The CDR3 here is CAWSAISSTVDVLGDYGYTF. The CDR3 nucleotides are TGTGCCTGGAGTGCTATATCCTCGACCGTGGATGTGCTGGGGGACTATGGCTACACCTTC.

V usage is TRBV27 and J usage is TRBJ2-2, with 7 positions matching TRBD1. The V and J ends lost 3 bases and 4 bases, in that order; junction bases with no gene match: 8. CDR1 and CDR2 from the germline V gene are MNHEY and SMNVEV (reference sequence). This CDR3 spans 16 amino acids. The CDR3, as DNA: TGTGCCAGCAGTTTTTTGGACCGGACAGGCACCGGGGAGCTGTTTTTT. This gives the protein CASSFLDRTGTGELFF.

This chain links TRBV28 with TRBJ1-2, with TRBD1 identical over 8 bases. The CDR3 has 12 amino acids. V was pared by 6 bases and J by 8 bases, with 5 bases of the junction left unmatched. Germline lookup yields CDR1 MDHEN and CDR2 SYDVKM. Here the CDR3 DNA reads TGTGCCAGCAGCATGACAGGGGACGGCTACACCTTC. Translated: CASSMTGDGYTF.

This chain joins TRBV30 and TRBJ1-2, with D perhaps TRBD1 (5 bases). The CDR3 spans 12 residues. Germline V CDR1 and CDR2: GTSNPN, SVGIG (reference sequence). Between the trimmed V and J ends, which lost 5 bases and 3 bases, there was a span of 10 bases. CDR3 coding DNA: TGTGCCTGGGTAAGGGGCTACTATGGCTACACCTTC. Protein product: CAWVRGYYGYTF. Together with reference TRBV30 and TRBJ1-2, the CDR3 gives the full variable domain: SQTIHQWPATLVQPVGSPLSLECTVEGTSNPNLYWYRQAAGRGLQLLFYSVGIGQISSEVPQNLSASRPQDRQFILSSKKLLLSDSGFYLCAWVRGYYGYTFGSGTRLTVV.

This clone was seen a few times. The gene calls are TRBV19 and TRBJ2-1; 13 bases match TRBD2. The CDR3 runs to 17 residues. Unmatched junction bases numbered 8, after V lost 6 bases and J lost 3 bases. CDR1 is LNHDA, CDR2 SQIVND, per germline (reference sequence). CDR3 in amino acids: CASSRGTSGTRYNEQFF. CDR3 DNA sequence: TGTGCCAGTAGCCGCGGGACTAGCGGGACGCGCTACAATGAGCAGTTCTTC.

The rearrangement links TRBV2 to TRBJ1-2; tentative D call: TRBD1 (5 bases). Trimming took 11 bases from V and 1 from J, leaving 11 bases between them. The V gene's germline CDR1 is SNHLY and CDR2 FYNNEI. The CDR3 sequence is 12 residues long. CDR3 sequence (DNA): TGTGCCGGATCGGACATTAACTATGGCTACACCTTC. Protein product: CAGSDINYGYTF.

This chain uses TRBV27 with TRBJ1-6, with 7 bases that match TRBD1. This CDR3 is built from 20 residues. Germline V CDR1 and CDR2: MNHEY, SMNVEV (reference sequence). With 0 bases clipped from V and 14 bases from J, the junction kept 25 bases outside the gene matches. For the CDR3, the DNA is TGTGCCAGCAGTTTATCAGTATTATGGCGGGACAGAGAACCTGATGGAGCCCTCCACTTT. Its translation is CASSLSVLWRDREPDGALHF.

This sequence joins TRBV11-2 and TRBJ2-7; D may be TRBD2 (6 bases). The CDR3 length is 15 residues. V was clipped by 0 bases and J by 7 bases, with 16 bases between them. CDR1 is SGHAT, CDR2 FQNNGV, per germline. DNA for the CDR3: TGTGCCAGCAGCTTAGATCCGGGGGAATTGAGGGAGCAGTACTTC. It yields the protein CASSLDPGELREQYF.

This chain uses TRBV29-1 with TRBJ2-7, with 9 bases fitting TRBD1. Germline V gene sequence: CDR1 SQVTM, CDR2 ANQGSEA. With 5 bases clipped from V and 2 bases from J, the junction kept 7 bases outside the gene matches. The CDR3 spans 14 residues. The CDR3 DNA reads TGCAGCGTTCAGGGACAGGGACCTGCCTACGAGCAGTACTTC. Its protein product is CSVQGQGPAYEQYF.

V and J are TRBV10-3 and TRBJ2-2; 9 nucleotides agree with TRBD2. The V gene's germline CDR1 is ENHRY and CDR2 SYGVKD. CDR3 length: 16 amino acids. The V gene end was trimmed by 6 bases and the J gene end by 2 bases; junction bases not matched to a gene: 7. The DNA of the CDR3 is TGTGCCATCAGACGACTAGCGGACCTTAACACCGGGGAGCTGTTTTTT. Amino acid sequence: CAIRRLADLNTGELFF.

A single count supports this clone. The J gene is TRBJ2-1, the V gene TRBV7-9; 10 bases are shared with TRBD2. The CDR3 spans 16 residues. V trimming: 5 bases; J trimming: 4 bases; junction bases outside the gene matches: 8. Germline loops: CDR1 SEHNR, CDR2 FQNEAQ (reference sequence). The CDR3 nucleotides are TGTGCCAGCAGCCAACTTAGCGGGAGGATATACAATGAGCAGTTCTTC. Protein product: CASSQLSGRIYNEQFF.

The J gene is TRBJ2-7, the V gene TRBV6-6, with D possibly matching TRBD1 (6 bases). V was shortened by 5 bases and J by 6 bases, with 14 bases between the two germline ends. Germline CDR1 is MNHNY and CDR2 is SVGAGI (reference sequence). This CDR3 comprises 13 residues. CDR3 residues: CASSALQDSEQYF. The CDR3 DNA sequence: TGTGCCAGCAGTGCCCTCCAGGACAGCGAGCAGTACTTC.

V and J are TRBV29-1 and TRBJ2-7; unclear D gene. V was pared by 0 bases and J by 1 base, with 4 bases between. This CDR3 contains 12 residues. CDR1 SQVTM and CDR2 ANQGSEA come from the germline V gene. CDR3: CSVEESSYEQYF. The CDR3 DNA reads TGCAGCGTTGAAGAGTCATCCTACGAGCAGTACTTC.

CDR3: CASSLYLQRGYTF. In DNA form, the CDR3 reads TGTGCCAGCAGCTTATACCTCCAGAGAGGCTACACCTTC. This chain joins TRBV7-9 and TRBJ1-2; unclear D gene. Deletions cut 2 bases from V and 8 bases from J, with 12 bases between. The CDR3 length is 13 residues. CDR1 SEHNR and CDR2 FQNEAQ come from the germline V gene (reference sequence). Complete variable domain (other parts from reference TRBV7-9 and TRBJ1-2): DTGVSQNPRHKITKRGQNVTFRCDPISEHNRLYWYRQTLGQGPEFLTYFQNEAQLEKSRLLSDRFSAERPKGSFSTLEIQRTEQGDSAMYLCASSLYLQRGYTFGSGTRLTVV.

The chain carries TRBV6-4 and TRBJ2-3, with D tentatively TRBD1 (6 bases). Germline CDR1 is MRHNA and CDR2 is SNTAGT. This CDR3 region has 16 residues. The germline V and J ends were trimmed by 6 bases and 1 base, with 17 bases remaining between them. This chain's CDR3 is CASRNRAHRGTDTQYF. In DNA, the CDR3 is TGTGCCAGCAGAAACAGGGCCCATCGGGGCACAGATACGCAGTATTTT.